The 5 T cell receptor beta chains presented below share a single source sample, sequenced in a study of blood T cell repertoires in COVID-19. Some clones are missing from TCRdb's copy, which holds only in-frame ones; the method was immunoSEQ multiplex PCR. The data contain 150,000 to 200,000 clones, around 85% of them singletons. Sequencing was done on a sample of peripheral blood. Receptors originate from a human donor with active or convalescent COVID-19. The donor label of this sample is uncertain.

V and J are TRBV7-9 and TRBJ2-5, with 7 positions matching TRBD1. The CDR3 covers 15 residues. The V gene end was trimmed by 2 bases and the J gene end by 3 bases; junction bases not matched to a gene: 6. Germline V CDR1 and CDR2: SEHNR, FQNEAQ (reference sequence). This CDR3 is CASSLIQGVKETQYF. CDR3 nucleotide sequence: TGTGCCAGCAGCTTAATTCAGGGGGTAAAAGAGACCCAGTACTTC.

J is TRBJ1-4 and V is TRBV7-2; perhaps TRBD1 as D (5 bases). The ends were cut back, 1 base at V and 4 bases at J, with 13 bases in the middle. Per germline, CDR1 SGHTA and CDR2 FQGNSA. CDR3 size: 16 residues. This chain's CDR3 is CASSLEGQTNNEKLFF. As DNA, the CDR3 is TGTGCCAGCAGCTTAGAGGGGCAGACCAATAATGAAAAACTGTTTTTT. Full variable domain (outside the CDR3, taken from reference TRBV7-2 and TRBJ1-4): GAGVSQSPSNKVTEKGKDVELRCDPISGHTALYWYRQSLGQGLEFLIYFQGNSAPDKSGLPSDRFSAERTGGSVSTLTIQRTQQEDSAVYLCASSLEGQTNNEKLFFGSGTQLSVL.

As DNA, the CDR3 is TGTGCCTGGACCGCCCAGGCGTACCCCTCAGATACGCAGTATTTT. It is translated as CAWTAQAYPSDTQYF. The chain has TRBV30 and TRBJ2-3; no clear D. The CDR3 loop spans 15 amino acids. Germline-derived CDR1 and CDR2 are GTSNPN and SVGIG (reference sequence). Trimming took 4 bases from V and 4 from J, leaving 18 bases between them.

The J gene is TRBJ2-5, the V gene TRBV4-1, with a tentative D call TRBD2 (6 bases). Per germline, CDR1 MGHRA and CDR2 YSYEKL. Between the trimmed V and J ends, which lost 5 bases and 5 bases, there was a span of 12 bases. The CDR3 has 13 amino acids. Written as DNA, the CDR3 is TGCGCCAGCAGCTTACCAGGGAGGGAGACCCAGTACTTC. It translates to CASSLPGRETQYF.

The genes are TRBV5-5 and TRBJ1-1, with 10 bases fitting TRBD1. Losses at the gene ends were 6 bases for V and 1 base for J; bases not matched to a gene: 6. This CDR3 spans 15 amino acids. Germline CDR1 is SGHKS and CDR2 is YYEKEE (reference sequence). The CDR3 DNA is TGTGCCAGCAATCGACAGGGGGCGAGGAACACTGAAGCTTTCTTT. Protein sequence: CASNRQGARNTEAFF.